Below are 10 T cell receptor beta chains sequenced from a single sample in a study of CD8+CD57+ T cells in acquired aplastic anemia (dated by TCRdb to 2016 to 2019). Sequencing relied on an Illumina HiSeq 2000. TCR beta VDJ combination and CDR3 sequence profiling used genomic DNA as the template. TCRdb itself trimmed the public reads at Q25 with fastp, ran MiXCR and retained productive beta chains. Every entry covers one CDR3 protein and lists the most common genes and DNA from its rows. For this sample the table gives roughly 170,000 distinct CDR3 sequences, of which nearly 50% were detected only once. The ten largest make up 10% to 15% of the sample. The patients picked for sequencing were ones in whom flow cytometry had shown an expansion of CD8+CD57+ cells. Specimen: sorted CD4+, CD8+, or CD8+CD57+ T cells (not recorded which) from PBMCs. All receptors come from a human donor with aplastic anemia.

This clonotype was counted only a few times. The chain links TRBV19 to TRBJ1-1; tentatively, D is TRBD1 (5 bases). V shed 6 bases and J shed 0 bases, with 11 bases lying between them. CDR3 length equals 14 residues. Germline values: CDR1 LNHDA, CDR2 SQIVND (reference sequence). The CDR3 region has the DNA TGTGCCAGTAGCGACAGCTCGATGAACACTGAAGCTTTCTTT. It is translated as CASSDSSMNTEAFF.

The gene calls are TRBV2 and TRBJ2-7, with TRBD2 matching 10 bases. The V gene end was trimmed by 4 bases and the J gene end by 3 bases; junction bases not matched to a gene: 6. This CDR3 has 15 residues. Germline values: CDR1 SNHLY, CDR2 FYNNEI. The CDR3 DNA sequence: TGTGCCAGCAGTGTTAGCGGGAGGCCCCTCTACGAGCAGTACTTC. Translated: CASSVSGRPLYEQYF.

The rearrangement joins TRBV10-3 to TRBJ1-5; the D gene is possibly TRBD1 (5 bases). This CDR3 region has 15 residues. CDR1 and CDR2 (germline): ENHRY, SYGVKD. V was clipped by 10 bases and J by 1 base, with 17 bases between them. CDR3 amino acids: CATGSGGGSNQPQHF. CDR3 nucleotides: TGTGCCACCGGGAGCGGGGGTGGAAGCAATCAGCCCCAGCATTTT.

Many counts were recorded for this clonotype. The chain couples TRBV19 to TRBJ2-1, with D unresolved. Trimming took 2 bases from V and 3 from J, leaving 8 bases between them. This CDR3 has 14 residues. Germline CDR1 reads LNHDA; CDR2 reads SQIVND (reference sequence). CDR3 sequence reads: CASSIRLFYNEQFF. In DNA, the CDR3 is TGTGCCAGTAGTATAAGACTCTTCTACAATGAGCAGTTCTTC.

This clonotype was recorded only once. This chain uses TRBV5-4 with TRBJ1-1; a possible D gene is TRBD1 (5 bases). The CDR3 is 15 residues long. Germline CDR1 reads SGHNT; CDR2 reads YYREEE (reference sequence). V lost 0 bases to trimming and J lost 5 bases, with 14 bases between them. CDR3 loop: CASSLEGIKGTEAFF. DNA for the CDR3: TGTGCCAGCAGCTTGGAGGGGATAAAGGGGACTGAAGCTTTCTTT.

This sequence joins TRBV2 and TRBJ1-1; 7 nucleotides align to TRBD1. The CDR3 length is 13 residues. Germline trimming cut 8 bases from V and 0 bases from J; bases unmatched to any gene: 3. Looked up from germline, CDR1 is SNHLY and CDR2 is FYNNEI. The CDR3 DNA follows: TGTGCCAGCGGGACAGAAATGAACACTGAAGCTTTCTTT. It codes for CASGTEMNTEAFF.

The V call is TRBV7-2, the J call TRBJ2-7; 7 bases are shared with TRBD2. The CDR3 contains 14 residues. Germline V gene lookup returns CDR1 SGHTA and CDR2 FQGNSA. With V trimmed by 6 bases and J by 2 bases, 7 bases remained unmatched. CDR3 protein: CASSYSGRAYEQYF. CDR3 nucleotides: TGTGCCAGCAGTTACTCGGGGAGGGCCTACGAGCAGTACTTC.

The CDR3 nucleotides are TGTGCCAGCAGTCCCACAGGGTTAAATACGCAGTATTTT. Encoded protein: CASSPTGLNTQYF. This sequence joins TRBV2 and TRBJ2-3, with a possible D match to TRBD1 (6 bases). V gave up 5 bases and J gave up 7 bases, with 13 bases separating them. Per the germline V gene, CDR1 is SNHLY and CDR2 is FYNNEI. This CDR3 has 13 residues.

As for this clonotype: The CDR3 carries no conserved terminal phenylalanine or tryptophan, so it likely arises from a read error. The chain has TRBV20-1 and TRBJ2-5, with 10 bases identical to TRBD2. CDR1 is DFQATT, CDR2 SNEGSKA, per germline (reference sequence). The CDR3 runs to 14 residues. V dropped 2 bases and J dropped 4; count of bases not matched to a gene: 4. The CDR3 bases are TGCAGTGCTAGATTAGCGGGGGGCCGAGAGACCCAGTACCTC. It yields the protein CSARLAGGRETQYL.

V and J are TRBV10-2 and TRBJ1-5; D not resolved. V was cut by 3 bases and J by 4 bases, with 13 bases left in between. The V gene's germline CDR1 is WSHSY and CDR2 SAAADI. The CDR3 spans 15 residues. The CDR3 reads CASSEVREGNQPQHF. The DNA of the CDR3 is TGCGCCAGCAGTGAAGTTCGGGAAGGGAATCAGCCCCAGCATTTT.